Shown below are 31 T cell receptor beta chains from a single sample sequenced in a study of cytomegalovirus exposure and HLA in healthy donors. Both 60 Vbeta primers and 13 Jbeta primers went into the PCR. The data were produced by immunoSEQ multiplex PCR, yet TCRdb's version contains in-frame clones alone and is incomplete. Among about 68,000 clones listed, approximately 80% were seen once. The sequencing sample was made of PBMCs. The receptor source for this set is a human donor in good health.

The chain is built from TRBV5-6 and TRBJ2-5, with 9 bases matching TRBD1. This CDR3 has 14 residues. The germline gives CDR1 SGHDT, CDR2 YYEEEE. J lost 9 bases, V lost 3 bases, and 9 bases had no gene match. The CDR3 spells CASSSGTGWLSQYF. For the CDR3, the DNA is TGTGCCAGCAGCTCCGGGACAGGGTGGCTTTCCCAGTACTTC.

The chain links TRBV2 to TRBJ2-3; D is possibly TRBD2 (6 bases). Germline V gene lookup returns CDR1 SNHLY and CDR2 FYNNEI. This CDR3 has 13 amino acids. Trimming left V 6 bases short and J 2 bases short, with 9 bases between. Written as DNA, the CDR3 is TGTGCCAGCAGGCGGGACCTCACAGATACGCAGTATTTT. It yields the protein CASRRDLTDTQYF.

The chain combines TRBV7-7 with TRBJ1-5, with a tentative D call TRBD1 (5 bases). The V gene lost 6 bases and the J gene lost 3 bases, with 9 bases spanning the gap. The CDR3 runs to 13 residues. CDR1 and CDR2 (germline): SSHAT, FNYEAQ (reference sequence). In DNA, the CDR3 is TGTGCCAGCAGTCTAGGGGACAATCAGCCCCAGCATTTT. This encodes CASSLGDNQPQHF.

V gene TRBV7-2 combines with J gene TRBJ2-1; D not certain. V gave up 5 bases and J gave up 3 bases, with 11 bases separating them. CDR1 and CDR2 (germline): SGHTA, FQGNSA. This CDR3 has 14 residues. The DNA of the CDR3 is TGTGCCAGCAGCAGAGGTGAGTTCTACAATGAGCAGTTCTTC. Its protein product is CASSRGEFYNEQFF.

This clone was seen more than once but under ten times. The chain uses TRBV11-2 and TRBJ2-5; 7 bases agree with TRBD2. The J segment lost 5 bases and the V segment lost 0 bases, leaving 3 bases of the junction unmatched. CDR1 is SGHAT and CDR2 is FQNNGV in the germline V gene. The CDR3 loop spans 14 amino acids. The CDR3 loop reads CASSLDGGLETQYF. DNA for the CDR3: TGTGCCAGCAGCTTAGACGGGGGGTTGGAGACCCAGTACTTC.

This chain connects TRBV29-1 to TRBJ2-5, with 11 bases identical to TRBD2. The germline gives CDR1 SQVTM, CDR2 ANQGSEA. The CDR3 is 12 residues long. Trimming cost V 7 bases and J 5 bases; bases outside gene matches: 3. The CDR3 region is CSAVAGGETQYF. Written as DNA, the CDR3 is TGCAGCGCCGTAGCGGGGGGGGAGACCCAGTACTTC.

This chain connects TRBV28 to TRBJ1-6; D possibly corresponds to TRBD1 (6 bases). V was cut by 7 bases and J by 2 bases, with 18 bases left in between. The length of the CDR3 is 17 residues. From germline, CDR1 is MDHEN and CDR2 SYDVKM. As DNA, the CDR3 is TGTGCCAGCACCTCTCCGGGGGGCGCCACCTATAATTCACCCCTCCACTTT. Protein product: CASTSPGGATYNSPLHF.

The rearrangement joins TRBV7-3 to TRBJ2-1; 15 positions agree with TRBD2. CDR3 length: 19 amino acids. V gave up 0 bases and J gave up 0 bases; unmatched junction bases: 3. Germline CDR1 SGHTA, CDR2 FQGTGA. The CDR3 DNA follows: TGTGCCAGCAGCTTAACCGGGACTAGCGGGGGGTCCTCCTACAATGAGCAGTTCTTC. Its protein product is CASSLTGTSGGSSYNEQFF.

The chain carries TRBV7-2 and TRBJ1-2, with TRBD1 identical over 10 bases. The junction had 6 bases not matched to a gene; V was cut back by 1 base and J by 4 bases. The CDR3 contains 16 residues. Germline loops: CDR1 SGHTA, CDR2 FQGNSA. The CDR3 DNA follows: TGTGCCAGCAGCTTAGGAAGGGACAGGGGTGCCTATGGCTACACCTTC. Amino acids: CASSLGRDRGAYGYTF.

The chain carries TRBV5-1 and TRBJ2-7; 8 nucleotides agree with TRBD1. Germline lookup yields CDR1 SGHRS and CDR2 YFSETQ. V trimming: 3 bases; J trimming: 3 bases; junction bases outside the gene matches: 5. The CDR3 runs to 14 residues. The CDR3 here is CASSSTGANYEQYF. The CDR3 nucleotides are TGCGCCAGCAGCTCGACAGGGGCGAACTACGAGCAGTACTTC.

The V and J genes are TRBV6-1 and TRBJ2-1; TRBD1 is a possible D gene (5 bases). The CDR3 has 13 residues. The V and J ends lost 10 bases and 4 bases respectively, with 14 bases between them. CDR1 is MNHNS, CDR2 SASEGT, per germline. CDR3 residues: CAIQGRLYNEQFF. Written as DNA, the CDR3 is TGTGCCATCCAGGGCAGGCTTTACAATGAGCAGTTCTTC.

V gene TRBV30 combines with J gene TRBJ2-5; no clear D. The J call may be incorrect, as the DNA end agrees better with TRBJ2-7. This CDR3 contains 13 residues. From germline, CDR1 is GTSNPN and CDR2 SVGIG (reference sequence). CDR3 bases: TGTGCCTGGAGCCCGATCGGAGCCTACGAGCAGTACTTC. Translated, it gives CAWSPIGAYEQYF.

The genes are TRBV7-3 and TRBJ2-6, with D possibly being TRBD1 (6 bases). V lost 8 bases to trimming and J lost 0 bases, with 17 bases between them. Germline CDR1 is SGHTA and CDR2 is FQGTGA. This CDR3 has 17 amino acids. The CDR3 protein is CASGKGHLFSGANVLTF. Here the CDR3 DNA reads TGTGCCAGCGGGAAGGGACACCTCTTCTCTGGGGCCAACGTCCTGACTTTC.

The chain recombines TRBV5-1 with TRBJ2-5; D perhaps matches TRBD2 (5 bases). V lost 4 bases to trimming and J lost 4 bases, with 14 bases between them. There are 14 residues in the CDR3. Germline V CDR1 and CDR2: SGHRS, YFSETQ. CDR3 sequence: CASSPLGSSETQYF. In DNA form, the CDR3 reads TGCGCCAGCAGCCCCTTGGGGAGTTCAGAGACCCAGTACTTC.

V and J are TRBV9 and TRBJ2-1, with D tentatively TRBD1 (5 bases). Germline CDR1 is SGDLS and CDR2 is YYNGEE. This CDR3 comprises 14 residues. V lost 3 bases, J lost 3 bases, and 10 bases lay in between. CDR3 bases: TGTGCCAGCAGCGGATCAGGGAACTACAATGAGCAGTTCTTC. Translation: CASSGSGNYNEQFF.

V is TRBV6-5 and J is TRBJ2-1; 9 positions agree with TRBD2. The J segment lost 7 bases and the V segment lost 7 bases, leaving 8 bases of the junction unmatched. Germline loops: CDR1 MNHEY, CDR2 SVGAGI. There are 14 residues in the CDR3. The CDR3 loop reads CASKGTSFLNEQFF. The CDR3 nucleotides are TGTGCCAGCAAAGGGACTAGCTTTTTAAATGAGCAGTTCTTC.

J is TRBJ2-7 and V is TRBV11-1; 10 bases fit TRBD1. The V gene end was trimmed by 5 bases and the J gene end by 3 bases; junction bases not matched to a gene: 1. Germline CDR1 is SGHAT and CDR2 is FQDESV (reference sequence). CDR3 length equals 13 residues. The CDR3, as DNA: TGTGCCAGCAGCAGGACAGGGGGCTACGAGCAGTACTTC. Amino acids: CASSRTGGYEQYF.

This clone was counted only a few times. The rearrangement uses TRBV29-1 and TRBJ1-1; D is unresolved. This CDR3 comprises 18 residues. The V gene lost 1 base and the J gene lost 1 base, with 22 bases spanning the gap. Germline CDR1 reads SQVTM; CDR2 reads ANQGSEA. The chain's CDR3 is CSVEVLRSLMASNTEAFF. In DNA form, the CDR3 reads TGCAGCGTTGAAGTCCTTCGATCTCTGATGGCATCGAACACTGAAGCTTTCTTT.

The gene calls are TRBV6-1 and TRBJ1-5; D gene uncertain. The germline V gene encodes CDR1 MNHNS and CDR2 SASEGT. Trimming cost V 7 bases and J 9 bases, with 16 bases left between them. The length of the CDR3 is 13 residues. In DNA form, the CDR3 reads TGTGCCAGCACCCCATTTGAGGGCTGGCCCCAGCATTTT. This sequence encodes CASTPFEGWPQHF.

The rearrangement links TRBV30 to TRBJ1-6; 9 bases agree with TRBD1. The CDR3 is made up of 12 amino acids. The junction had 5 bases not matched to a gene; V was cut back by 5 bases and J by 12 bases. Germline loops: CDR1 GTSNPN, CDR2 SVGIG (reference sequence). The CDR3 region is CAWEQGARPLHF. DNA for the CDR3: TGTGCCTGGGAACAGGGGGCTCGACCCCTCCACTTT.

This clone was found a few times. J is TRBJ1-2 and V is TRBV14; D not certain. This CDR3 comprises 15 residues. Between the trimmed V and J ends, which lost 1 base and 7 bases, there was a span of 16 bases. From germline, CDR1 is SGHDN and CDR2 FVKESK. Here the CDR3 reads CASSQASGGLGGYTF. CDR3 DNA sequence: TGTGCCAGCAGCCAAGCTTCCGGAGGGCTGGGTGGCTACACCTTC.

The chain joins TRBV21-1 to TRBJ1-5; the D call TRBD1 from the table was never checked on the DNA. TRBV21-1 represents a pseudogene. The CDR3 is 15 residues long. The DNA of the CDR3 is TGTGCCAGCAGCACCGACAGGGGTAGCAATCAGCCCCAGCATTTT. Protein: CASSTDRGSNQPQHF.

This chain links TRBV6-1 with TRBJ1-5; a weak D match, TRBD1 (6 bases). The CDR3 runs 15 residues. Germline values: CDR1 MNHNS, CDR2 SASEGT. The ends were cut back, 7 bases at V and 0 bases at J, with 13 bases in the middle. The CDR3 coding sequence is TGTGCCAGCACCCGCAGGACAGATAGCAATCAGCCCCAGCATTTT. Amino acids: CASTRRTDSNQPQHF.

The CDR3 sequence: CASSLGLAGGLAKNIQYF. CDR3 sequence (DNA): TGTGCCAGCAGCTTAGGACTAGCGGGCGGCCTAGCCAAAAACATTCAGTACTTC. The rearrangement joins TRBV7-6 to TRBJ2-4, with 10 positions matching TRBD2. Trimming cost V 1 base and J 0 bases; bases outside gene matches: 6. In germline, CDR1 is SGHVS, CDR2 FNYEAQ. The CDR3 covers 18 residues.

The J gene is TRBJ1-6, the V gene TRBV6-4; unclear D gene. The V gene lost 0 bases and the J gene lost 8 bases, with 5 bases spanning the gap. This CDR3 contains 13 residues. Looked up from germline, CDR1 is MRHNA and CDR2 is SNTAGT. In DNA form, the CDR3 reads TGTGCCAGCAGTGACTCCTTAGATTCACCCCTCCACTTT. This sequence encodes CASSDSLDSPLHF.

The V and J genes are TRBV19 and TRBJ2-5; 10 bases map to TRBD2. The J call may not be correct, given that the DNA end is closer to TRBJ2-7. Germline V CDR1 and CDR2: LNHDA, SQIVND (reference sequence). CDR3 length: 15 residues. DNA for the CDR3: TGTGCCAGTAGTCCCCACCCTAGCGGGGGCTACGAGCAGTACTTC. Its translation: CASSPHPSGGYEQYF.

This chain joins TRBV28 and TRBJ2-7, with TRBD1 identical over 7 bases. Germline trimming cut 6 bases from V and 4 bases from J; bases unmatched to any gene: 6. There are 13 residues in the CDR3. Germline V gives CDR1 MDHEN, CDR2 SYDVKM. This CDR3 reads CASSRSDRYEQYF. The CDR3 DNA is TGTGCCAGCAGCCGTTCGGACAGGTACGAGCAGTACTTC.

The chain carries TRBV5-5 and TRBJ2-7; 9 bases match TRBD1. CDR1 is SGHKS, CDR2 YYEKEE, per germline (reference sequence). The trim removed 4 bases at V and 0 bases at J, leaving 5 bases unmatched. The CDR3 has 15 residues. CDR3 residues: CASSTRTGVSYEQYF. CDR3 in DNA: TGTGCCAGCAGCACCCGGACAGGGGTCTCCTACGAGCAGTACTTC.

In its sample, this clone was seen once. The CDR3 DNA follows: TGTGCCAGCAGCGAGACAGGAGTGGCCTACGAGCAGTACTTC. Translated, it gives CASSETGVAYEQYF. This rearrangement joins TRBV7-8 to TRBJ2-7; maybe TRBD1 (6 bases). Trimming removed 5 bases at V and 2 bases at J, with 13 bases between. This CDR3 spans 14 amino acids. CDR1 is SGHVS and CDR2 is FQNEAQ in the germline V gene.

This sequence joins TRBV14 and TRBJ2-1, with 8 bases identical to TRBD2. The CDR3 consists of 16 residues. Trimming cost V 6 bases and J 6 bases; bases outside gene matches: 13. Germline CDR1 reads SGHDN; CDR2 reads FVKESK. CDR3 in DNA: TGTGCCAGCAGTCCCCGCGGGAGGATCCAAGCCAATGAGCAGTTCTTC. Amino acids: CASSPRGRIQANEQFF.

V and J are TRBV29-1 and TRBJ2-7; 9 nucleotides agree with TRBD1. The CDR3 extends over 13 amino acids. Looked up from germline, CDR1 is SQVTM and CDR2 is ANQGSEA. Trimming removed 6 bases from V and 5 bases from J; junction bases left unmatched: 8. The CDR3 DNA follows: TGCAGCGTCTCGGGACAGGGAGGGGACGAGCAGTACTTC. Protein: CSVSGQGGDEQYF.